This TCR beta chain was sequenced in a study of blood T cell repertoires in COVID-19. Study overall: Spain, Italy and the United States supplied samples that represented acute and convalescent COVID-19.

Original processing notes: Nucleated cell number was recorded as an estimate derived from reference gene primer amplification. Clones were read by immunoSEQ multiplex PCR, and TCRdb kept only the in-frame ones, dropping some. V, J and clone size were drawn from that table, and D and trimming were deduced from the DNA. The sample holds just over 15,000 clones; around 82% are singletons and the top ten take about a tenth. The germline gives CDR1 SGHAT, CDR2 FQNNGV. This CDR3 is 14 amino acids long. The V and J ends lost 4 bases and 2 bases respectively, with 12 bases between them. The gene calls are TRBV11-2 and TRBJ2-7, with D perhaps TRBD2 (5 bases). The sequence was obtained from a human donor in a cohort sampled during active COVID-19. The sequenced sample consisted of peripheral blood. CDR3 amino acids: CASSSGVIPYEQYF. In DNA form, the CDR3 reads TGTGCCAGCAGCTCCGGGGTAATCCCCTACGAGCAGTACTTC. Full variable domain (outside the CDR3, taken from reference TRBV11-2 and TRBJ2-7): EAGVAQSPRYKIIEKRQSVAFWCNPISGHATLYWYQQILGQGPKLLIQFQNNGVVDDSQLPKDRFSAERLKGVDSTLKIQPAKLEDSAVYLCASSSGVIPYEQYFGPGTRLTVT.